This T cell receptor beta chain was captured by sequencing in a study of regulatory dendritic cells for organ transplantation. Study-level points and caveats: Regulatory dendritic cells appeared to expand memory CD8+ clones less than mature ones.

Sorted T cells were CFSE-labeled and cultured more than 4 days with allogeneic regulatory or mature dendritic cells at 1:10. On this clone: Its target is unknown.

Trimming pared 3 bases from V and 2 bases from J, leaving 4 bases between. Germline V lookup: CDR1 DFQATT, CDR2 SNEGSKA (reference sequence). The CDR3 contains 11 residues. This table comes from immunoSEQ multiplex PCR, and its TCRdb copy is limited to in-frame clones, with some not included. This sample has 20,000 to 25,000 clones, with 85% found just once. This TCR was sampled from a human donor in good health. Sample: naive CD4+ T cells from blood cultured with dendritic cells. This sample's subset: CD45RA+ naive T cells. This chain connects TRBV20-1 to TRBJ2-5; D gene ambiguous. The CDR3 spells CSASTQETQYF. The CDR3 region has the DNA TGCAGTGCTAGCACGCAAGAGACCCAGTACTTC.